The present T cell receptor (beta chain) was sequenced within a study of cytomegalovirus exposure and HLA in healthy donors. Of note for this clone: Its antigen remains unknown.

The CDR3 runs 13 residues. The V gene's germline CDR1 is SEHNR and CDR2 FQNEAQ (reference sequence). The V end was cut by 1 base, the J end by 12 bases, with 13 bases between. 13 Jbeta primers and 60 Vbeta primers were used for the PCR. Libraries were prepared by immunoSEQ multiplex PCR; TCRdb keeps only in-frame clonotypes and omits some of them. Seen here are around 130,000 clones, 76% observed once, and the top ten hold 1.8%. General study findings and limits: Most TCR beta V segments were productive about 87% or about 30% of the time in an earlier analysis.

The sequence was obtained from a man aged 40-50 years in good health and CMV-seronegative. What was sequenced was PBMCs. This rearrangement joins TRBV7-9 to TRBJ1-5; maybe TRBD1 (5 bases). This CDR3 reads CASSLGQGSNQHF. The CDR3, as DNA: TGTGCCAGCAGCTTAGGCCAGGGTTCGAACCAGCATTTT.